The 19 T cell receptor beta chains below come from one sample, sequenced in a study of prognosis after radiotherapy for stage I lung cancer. Using two-round multiplex PCR, the authors amplified TCR beta CDR3 from genomic DNA. Amplification during the initial PCR round employed primers specific to each TRBV and TRBJ gene. TCRdb reprocessed the multiplex PCR reads via MiXCR and lists one record per CDR3 protein. The table shows around 20,000 distinct CDR3 sequences, with roughly 55% occurring only once. The sequences come from PBMCs, collected before or after stereotactic body radiation therapy (not recorded which). These receptors came from a donor aged 50 or older with non-small cell lung cancer.

Notes on this clonotype: A far larger clone lies a single base away; this is likely a read error. The gene calls are TRBV5-1 and TRBJ2-1, with D perhaps being TRBD1 or TRBD2 (5 bases each). The germline V gene encodes CDR1 SGHRS and CDR2 YFSETQ. The CDR3 consists of 15 residues. In DNA form, the CDR3 reads TGTGCCAGCAGTCCTACCGGGACCCCAATGTATGAGCAGTTCTTC. Its protein product is CASSPTGTPMYEQFF.

V gene TRBV10-3 combines with J gene TRBJ2-5, with TRBD2 as a possible D gene (6 bases). The CDR3 consists of 16 residues. Trimming shortened V by 4 bases and J by 2 bases, and 17 bases separated the two germline ends. Germline V lookup: CDR1 ENHRY, CDR2 SYGVKD. CDR3 region: CAISVPPGRGQETQYF. In DNA, the CDR3 is TGTGCCATCAGTGTTCCGCCGGGACGGGGGCAAGAGACCCAGTACTTC.

The gene calls are TRBV18 and TRBJ1-1, with 8 nucleotides matching TRBD1. Germline CDR1 and CDR2: KGHSH and LQKENI. There are 14 residues in the CDR3. Trimming took 5 bases from V and 3 from J; bases not matched to a gene: 5. The CDR3 loop reads CASSSQTGDTEAFF. In DNA form, the CDR3 reads TGTGCCAGCTCAAGCCAGACAGGGGACACTGAAGCTTTCTTT. The variable domain in full, completed from reference TRBV18 and TRBJ1-1, reads NAGVMQNPRHLVRRRGQEARLRCSPMKGHSHVYWYRQLPEEGLKFMVYLQKENIIDESGMPKERFSAEFPKEGPSILRIQQVVRGDSAAYFCASSSQTGDTEAFFGQGTRLTVV.

This clonotype was observed many times. The chain employs TRBV6-4 and TRBJ2-3; D call uncertain. Germline V gene lookup returns CDR1 MRHNA and CDR2 SNTAGT. Trimming cost V 6 bases and J 0 bases, with 13 bases left between them. CDR3 length: 15 residues. Written as DNA, the CDR3 is TGTGCCAGCAGAAACGGAAAACTTAGCACAGATACGCAGTATTTT. Amino acids: CASRNGKLSTDTQYF.

Regarding this clonotype: At one boundary the junction diverges from the germline segment, which might be a read error. The chain links TRBV19 to TRBJ2-1, with TRBD2 matching 8 bases. CDR3 length: 14 amino acids. Germline CDR1 is LNHDA and CDR2 is SQIVND (reference sequence). The CDR3 protein is CANRTGGLTNEQLF. The CDR3 DNA sequence: TGTGCCAACCGTACGGGAGGGCTTACCAATGAGCAGTTATTC.

This clonotype was recorded only once. This chain uses TRBV11-3 with TRBJ1-6; D unclear. Looked up from germline, CDR1 is SGHNT and CDR2 is YENEEA. The CDR3 loop spans 13 amino acids. V lost 2 bases and J lost 5, with 4 bases in between. In DNA, the CDR3 is TGTGCCAGCAGCTTACAGGATAATTCACCCCTCCACTTT. Amino acid sequence: CASSLQDNSPLHF.

In regard to this clonotype: This likely reflects a read error, since a far larger clone is one base away. This chain connects TRBV20-1 to TRBJ2-5, with TRBD2 matching 9 bases. TRBJ2-1 explains the end of the DNA better; the J call may be wrong. The length of the CDR3 is 12 residues. Germline loops: CDR1 DFQATT, CDR2 SNEGSKA (reference sequence). As DNA, the CDR3 is TGCAGTGCTCGAGGCGCGGGAGGGGATCAGTTCTTC. This translates into CSARGAGGDQFF.

V gene TRBV4-1 combines with J gene TRBJ2-6; 9 nucleotides line up with TRBD2. The germline V gene encodes CDR1 MGHRA and CDR2 YSYEKL. V dropped 0 bases and J dropped 0; count of bases not matched to a gene: 9. The CDR3 runs to 20 residues. CDR3 loop: CASSQEPWPSGTSGANVLTF. The CDR3 DNA follows: TGCGCCAGCAGCCAAGAGCCCTGGCCTAGCGGGACCTCTGGGGCCAACGTCCTGACTTTC.

This clonotype was seen only a few times. A much larger clonotype is one base distant, so this may be a read error. The chain employs TRBV27 and TRBJ1-1; unclear D gene. The CDR3 runs 19 residues. The germline V gene encodes CDR1 MNHEY and CDR2 SMNVEV (reference sequence). The CDR3 region is CASSLFGLSSSWMNTKAFF. The DNA for the CDR3 is TGTGCCAGCAGTTTATTCGGTCTGTCCTCCAGCTGGATGAACACTAAAGCTTTCTTT.

Many counts were recorded for this clonotype. The germline gene is not matched at one end of the junction; a read error may be the cause. This chain links TRBV27 with TRBJ2-6; D gene ambiguous. This CDR3 has 16 residues. CDR1 is MNHEY, CDR2 SMNVEV, per germline (reference sequence). Here the CDR3 DNA reads TGTGCCAGCAATCGAGACGGAAGCTCTGAGGCCAACGTCCTGACTTTC. As protein: CASNRDGSSEANVLTF. The whole variable domain, filled in from reference TRBV27 and TRBJ2-6, reads EAQVTQNPRYLITVTGKKLTVTCSQNMNHEYMSWYRQDPGLGLRQIYYSMNVEVTDKGDVPEGYKVSRKEKRNFPLILESPSPNQTSLYFCASNRDGSSEANVLTFGAGSRLTVL.

Details on this clonotype: This may arise from a read error, as a much more abundant clone is one base away. This chain uses TRBV7-9 with TRBJ2-2; D is undetermined. V was pared by 3 bases and J by 5 bases, with 13 bases between. Germline lookup yields CDR1 SEHNR and CDR2 FQNEAQ (reference sequence). The CDR3 has 15 residues. The CDR3 DNA reads as TGTGCCAGCAGCTTCATCGTGATGGGGACCGGGGAGCTGTTTTTT. Its translation is CASSFIVMGTGELFF.

The genes are TRBV3-1 and TRBJ2-7; possible D gene TRBD1, 6 bases. The V and J ends lost 6 bases and 8 bases respectively, with 26 bases between them. The CDR3 is 16 amino acids. Germline CDR1 and CDR2: LGHDT and YNNKEL (reference sequence). CDR3 bases: TGTGCCAGCAGACATTTCTGGGGGCGGAGTACTACGAAGCAGTACTTC. Amino acid sequence: CASRHFWGRSTTKQYF.

This clonotype was seen only a few times. The chain recombines TRBV5-1 with TRBJ2-2; D unclear. CDR3 length: 13 residues. V was pared by 0 bases and J by 1 base, with 1 base between. Germline V gene sequence: CDR1 SGHRS, CDR2 YFSETQ. CDR3 region: CASSLGNTGELFF. DNA of the CDR3: TGCGCCAGCAGCTTGGGGAACACCGGGGAGCTGTTTTTT.

Only one count was recorded for this clonotype. V is TRBV19 and J is TRBJ2-1; 12 bases are a match to TRBD2. The length of the CDR3 is 17 residues. Germline lookup yields CDR1 LNHDA and CDR2 SQIVND (reference sequence). With V trimmed by 4 bases and J by 5 bases, 9 bases remained unmatched. The CDR3 DNA reads as TGTGCCAGTAGTACCACCCTTCTAGCGGGAGGGGACAATGAGCAGTTCTTC. Its protein product is CASSTTLLAGGDNEQFF.

A note on this clonotype: A much larger clonotype is one base distant, so this may be a read error. The chain combines TRBV24-1 with TRBJ2-5; 8 bases are a match to TRBD2. The CDR3 consists of 14 residues. Looked up from germline, CDR1 is KGHDR and CDR2 is SFDVKD. Unmatched junction bases numbered 7, after V lost 8 bases and J lost 3 bases. The CDR3 DNA sequence: TGTGCCACCACGGGCAATAGCGGGGAAGAGACCCAGTACTTC. It yields the protein CATTGNSGEETQYF.

The rearrangement joins TRBV11-3 to TRBJ2-2, with TRBD1 matching 8 bases. After removal of 7 bases from V and 0 bases from J, the junction contained 7 bases not matched to a gene. The CDR3 length is 16 residues. Germline CDR1 and CDR2: SGHNT and YENEEA. The CDR3, as DNA: TGTGCCAGCACGGGGGCACAGGGGGCGAACACCGGGGAGCTGTTTTTT. Its protein is CASTGAQGANTGELFF.

On this clonotype: A read error is the likely source, as a far larger clone sits one nucleotide away. This chain uses TRBV7-2 with TRBJ1-2, with TRBD1 as a possible D gene (5 bases). The CDR3 contains 14 residues. Germline V gene lookup returns CDR1 SGHTA and CDR2 FQGNSA. DNA of the CDR3: TGTGCCAGCAGCTCGAGCGGGGCGCACTATGTCTACACCTTC. Its translation: CASSSSGAHYVYTF.

The gene calls are TRBV28 and TRBJ2-3, with D perhaps TRBD1 (6 bases). Germline V gene data show CDR1 as MDHEN and CDR2 as SYDVKM. The CDR3 covers 11 residues. CDR3 region: CATAGANTQYF. The DNA of the CDR3 is TGTGCGACTGCAGGGGCTAATACGCAGTATTTT. The full variable domain, rest sourced from reference TRBV28 and TRBJ2-3, is DVKVTQSSRYLVKRTGEKVFLECVQDMDHENMFWYRQDPGLGLRLIYFSYDVKMKEKGDIPEGYSVSREKKERFSLILESASTNQTSMYLCATAGANTQYFGPGTRLTVL.

In its sample, this clonotype is medium-sized. J is TRBJ1-3 and V is TRBV28, with D uncertain. Germline loops: CDR1 MDHEN, CDR2 SYDVKM. V lost 3 bases to trimming and J lost 4 bases, with 4 bases between them. This CDR3 has 12 amino acids. CDR3 sequence (DNA): TGTGCCAGCAGTTTTGGGGGAAACACCATATATTTT. Protein product: CASSFGGNTIYF.